This is a list of T cell receptor beta chains from one sample in a study of radiation and T cells in renal cell carcinoma. TCRdb keeps only in-frame clones here, not all; method: immunoSEQ multiplex PCR. The table shows 110,000 to 150,000 clones, with 83% occurring only once. This material consisted of blood, taken from a patient whose treatment included radiotherapy and nephrectomy. All receptors come from a woman between 45 and 65 years old with renal cell carcinoma. Both conserved end residues are part of each CDR3. Fields, in order: J gene, V gene, clone size, D gene, CDR3 protein, CDR3 DNA. A D gene is named only where the DNA matches it firmly. Some rows mark clone size as missing; the rest say once, few, many or name a class of expanded clone.

>TRBJ1-1|TRBV29-1|few|-
CSVEDDTRMWNTEAFF
TGCAGCGTTGAAGATGATACCAGGATGTGGAACACTGAAGCTTTCTTT
>TRBJ2-7|TRBV9|few|-
CASSDNRVYEQYF
TGTGCCAGCAGCGACAACAGGGTCTACGAGCAGTACTTC
>TRBJ2-7|TRBV6-5|-|TRBD1
CASSSGQASYEQYF
TGTGCCAGCAGTTCGGGACAGGCATCCTACGAGCAGTACTTC
>TRBJ1-1|TRBV27|-|-
CASSFLALNTEAFF
TGTGCCAGCAGTTTTCTGGCTTTGAACACTGAAGCTTTCTTT
>TRBJ1-5|TRBV18|once|-
CASSPSGGRDSNQPQHF
TGTGCCAGCTCACCCTCGGGCGGCCGAGATAGCAATCAGCCCCAGCATTTT
>TRBJ2-2|TRBV5-1|-|TRBD1
CASSLSQGAGGELFF
TGCGCCAGCAGCTTATCGCAGGGGGCTGGCGGGGAGCTGTTTTTT
>TRBJ1-2|TRBV7-8|few|TRBD1
CASSWAGTGNYGYTF
TGTGCCAGCAGCTGGGCCGGGACAGGAAACTATGGCTACACCTTC
>TRBJ1-3|TRBV6-6|-|-
CASSGGQNSGNTIYF
TGTGCCAGCAGCGGTGGACAAAACTCTGGAAACACCATATATTTT
>TRBJ2-1|TRBV28|once|TRBD2
CASTGGEQFF
TGTGCCAGCACGGGAGGTGAGCAGTTCTTC
>TRBJ1-1|TRBV4-3|-|TRBD1
CASSQSRDRANTEAFF
TGCGCCAGCAGCCAATCCCGGGACAGGGCGAACACTGAAGCTTTCTTT
>TRBJ1-2|TRBV9|-|TRBD1
CASTRGFDGYTF
TGTGCCAGCACCAGGGGGTTTGATGGCTACACCTTC
>TRBJ2-1|TRBV18|few|-
CASSPPSSVGEQFF
TGTGCCAGCTCACCTCCCAGTTCTGTGGGGGAGCAGTTCTTC
>TRBJ2-7|TRBV5-6|-|TRBD2
CASSPGGLGEQYF
TGTGCCAGCAGCCCGGGGGGGCTTGGCGAGCAGTACTTC
>TRBJ2-3|TRBV7-2|-|-
CASSYPADAVPDTQYF
TGTGCCAGCAGCTATCCCGCTGACGCCGTACCAGATACGCAGTATTTT
>TRBJ1-6|TRBV11-2|-|TRBD1
CASTPPRQGRYSPLHF
TGTGCCAGCACTCCGCCCCGACAGGGTCGATATTCACCCCTCCACTTT
>TRBJ1-1|TRBV19|-|-
CASSIAGGRAFF
TGCGCCAGTAGTATTGCGGGGGGGAGAGCTTTCTTT
>TRBJ1-2|TRBV2|-|-
CASSEAQQVYGYTF
TGTGCCAGCAGTGAAGCGCAACAGGTTTATGGCTACACCTTC
>TRBJ2-7|TRBV27|-|-
CASSLFETPYEQYF
TGTGCCAGCAGTTTATTCGAGACCCCCTACGAGCAGTACTTC
>TRBJ2-1|TRBV5-4|once|TRBD2
CASSWEGLAPTGEQFF
TGTGCCAGCAGCTGGGAGGGGCTAGCTCCCACCGGTGAGCAGTTCTTC
>TRBJ1-1|TRBV7-2|-|-
CASSTHAGENTEAFF
TGTGCCAGCAGCACACATGCCGGGGAGAACACTGAAGCTTTCTTT
>TRBJ1-1|TRBV28|-|-
CASSLSPRNTEAFF
TGTGCCAGCAGTTTGAGCCCAAGGAACACTGAAGCTTTCTTT
>TRBJ1-4|TRBV19|-|-
CASGGPTNEKLFF
TGTGCCAGTGGGGGCCCAACTAATGAAAAACTGTTTTTT
>TRBJ1-6|TRBV9|few|-
CASSGTVGSYNSPLHF
TGTGCCAGCAGCGGGACGGTGGGCTCCTATAATTCACCCCTCCACTTT
>TRBJ2-2|TRBV15|few|TRBD2
CATSRSLAGGSRTGELFF
TGTGCCACCAGCAGGTCGCTAGCGGGAGGGTCGCGTACCGGGGAGCTGTTTTTT
>TRBJ1-1|TRBV29-1|-|TRBD1
CSGGQGNTEAFF
TGCAGCGGGGGACAGGGGAACACTGAAGCTTTCTTT
>TRBJ2-7|TRBV7-8|-|-
CASSLGPGKYEQYF
TGTGCCAGCAGCCTCGGGCCCGGGAAATACGAGCAGTACTTC
>TRBJ2-7|TRBV6-1|-|TRBD1
CASSVGLGQAVRSYEQYF
TGTGCCAGCAGTGTCGGCCTCGGACAGGCGGTTAGGTCCTACGAGCAGTACTTC
>TRBJ1-6|TRBV28|-|-
CASSYNSVYNSPLHF
TGTGCCAGCAGTTACAACAGTGTTTATAATTCACCCCTCCACTTT
>TRBJ1-2|TRBV9|-|TRBD1
CASSVAAGGIGGYTF
TGTGCCAGCAGCGTAGCGGCAGGGGGCATCGGTGGCTACACCTTC
>TRBJ2-1|TRBV9|-|-
CASSVGDLDEQFF
TGTGCCAGCAGCGTAGGGGACCTGGATGAGCAGTTCTTC
>TRBJ2-2|TRBV6-4|-|-
CASSDSAGGDTGELFF
TGTGCCAGCAGTGACTCGGCTGGAGGGGACACCGGGGAGCTGTTTTTT
>TRBJ2-2|TRBV4-3|-|-
CASSHTGEAGELFF
TGCGCCAGCAGCCATACGGGAGAGGCCGGGGAGCTGTTTTTT
>TRBJ1-2|TRBV7-8|once|-
CASSQDRSINYGYTF
TGTGCCAGCAGCCAGGACAGAAGCATTAACTATGGCTACACCTTC
>TRBJ1-5|TRBV4-1|-|TRBD1
CASSPTGQNQISPQHF
TGCGCCAGCAGCCCCACGGGACAGAACCAAATCAGCCCCCAGCATTTT
>TRBJ1-6|TRBV30|-|-
CAWSGTAISYNSPLHF
TGTGCCTGGAGTGGGACCGCGATCTCCTATAATTCACCCCTCCACTTT
>TRBJ1-4|TRBV5-4|-|-
CASSSRGQGNEKLFF
TGTGCCAGCAGCTCCCGGGGCCAGGGTAATGAGAAACTGTTTTTT
>TRBJ1-2|TRBV30|-|TRBD1
CAWSPDRNYGYTF
TGTGCCTGGAGCCCGGACAGGAACTATGGCTACACCTTC
>TRBJ1-6|TRBV7-7|-|-
CASSLDRVSPLHF
TGTGCCAGCAGCTTAGATAGGGTATCACCCCTCCACTTT